The 29 T cell receptor beta chains below all came from one sample that was sequenced in a study of cytomegalovirus exposure and HLA in healthy donors. Researchers ran the PCR with 60 Vbeta and 13 Jbeta primers. Clones were sequenced by immunoSEQ multiplex PCR, and TCRdb holds only the in-frame ones, with some missing. The sample consists of fewer than 120,000 clones, less than 85% of them appearing once. The specimen was PBMCs. The origin of the receptors is a man aged 25 to 45 in good health and CMV-seropositive.

The chain recombines TRBV28 with TRBJ1-2, with 7 bases matching TRBD1. The V gene end was trimmed by 5 bases and the J gene end by 2 bases; junction bases not matched to a gene: 5. The germline gives CDR1 MDHEN, CDR2 SYDVKM. The CDR3 contains 14 residues. The CDR3: CASSPLGQNYGYTF. The DNA of the CDR3 is TGTGCCAGCAGTCCACTGGGACAGAACTATGGCTACACCTTC.

This chain uses TRBV18 with TRBJ2-5, with 8 positions matching TRBD2. CDR3 size: 15 residues. Unmatched junction bases numbered 7, after V lost 3 bases and J lost 4 bases. The germline V gene encodes CDR1 KGHSH and CDR2 LQKENI. The CDR3 DNA reads as TGTGCCAGCTCACCGATAGCGGGGTTCCCAGAGACCCAGTACTTC. Its protein product is CASSPIAGFPETQYF. Combining the CDR3 with reference TRBV18 and TRBJ2-5 gives the whole variable domain NAGVMQNPRHLVRRRGQEARLRCSPMKGHSHVYWYRQLPEEGLKFMVYLQKENIIDESGMPKERFSAEFPKEGPSILRIQQVVRGDSAAYFCASSPIAGFPETQYFGPGTRLLVL.

The DNA of the CDR3 is TGTGCCAGCAGTTACTCGACAACCTTTAACACTGAAGCTTTCTTT. Encoded protein: CASSYSTTFNTEAFF. The rearrangement uses TRBV6-5 and TRBJ1-1, with unresolved D. The CDR3 consists of 15 residues. Germline assignment: CDR1 MNHEY and CDR2 SVGAGI. Trimming removed 0 bases at V and 2 bases at J, with 10 bases between.

The CDR3 is CATSRGGLATEAFF. CDR3 nucleotide sequence: TGTGCCACCAGCAGGGGGGGGTTGGCCACTGAAGCTTTCTTT. V usage is TRBV15 and J usage is TRBJ1-1, with a possible D match to TRBD1 (5 bases). This CDR3 contains 14 residues. The V and J ends lost 3 bases and 4 bases respectively, with 12 bases between them. Looked up from germline, CDR1 is LNHNV and CDR2 is YYDKDF (reference sequence).

The chain combines TRBV28 with TRBJ2-7; D is unclear. The ends were cut back, 5 bases at V and 5 bases at J, with 22 bases in the middle. The germline gives CDR1 MDHEN, CDR2 SYDVKM. The CDR3 consists of 16 residues. CDR3 bases: TGTGCCAGCAGTCCAGTCCACGTGTATGCATTTGACGAGCAGTACTTC. Its protein product is CASSPVHVYAFDEQYF.

A few counts support this clone. The gene calls are TRBV9 and TRBJ2-1, with 8 bases matching TRBD2. Per germline, CDR1 SGDLS and CDR2 YYNGEE. Trimming cost V 4 bases and J 2 bases; bases outside gene matches: 20. This CDR3 has 20 amino acids. DNA of the CDR3: TGTGCCAGCAGCACCCCCCGGGGGGGGCGGAGAACCCCAACCTACAATGAGCAGTTCTTC. Amino acids: CASSTPRGGRRTPTYNEQFF.

The rearrangement joins TRBV10-1 to TRBJ2-2; tentatively, D is TRBD1 (5 bases). The CDR3 totals 17 residues. V lost 2 bases, J lost 1 base, and 14 bases lay in between. In germline, CDR1 is WNHNN, CDR2 SYGVQD (reference sequence). The CDR3 loop is CASSEVRNRKNTGELFF. CDR3 DNA: TGCGCCAGCAGTGAGGTTAGAAACAGGAAGAACACCGGGGAGCTGTTTTTT.

The chain is built from TRBV7-9 and TRBJ2-7; 9 positions agree with TRBD2. This CDR3 comprises 13 residues. In germline, CDR1 is SEHNR, CDR2 FQNEAQ (reference sequence). V shed 1 base and J 5 bases; nucleotides not matched to a gene: 0. CDR3 amino acids: CASSLGTSDEQYF. CDR3 in DNA: TGTGCCAGCAGCTTAGGGACTAGCGACGAGCAGTACTTC.

The chain has TRBV29-1 and TRBJ1-5; 7 bases line up with TRBD1. J lost 2 bases, V lost 4 bases, and 5 bases had no gene match. This CDR3 has 14 amino acids. Germline V gene data show CDR1 as SQVTM and CDR2 as ANQGSEA. The CDR3: CSVADRVGNQPQHF. The CDR3 DNA is TGCAGCGTTGCCGACAGGGTGGGCAATCAGCCCCAGCATTTT.

This clone was detected only once. The J gene is TRBJ2-3, the V gene TRBV11-2, with TRBD2 identical over 12 bases. CDR1 and CDR2 (germline): SGHAT, FQNNGV. The CDR3 spans 16 residues. The V and J ends lost 5 bases and 7 bases, in that order; junction bases with no gene match: 10. CDR3 protein: CASSTSSGGVFNTQYF. Here the CDR3 DNA reads TGTGCCAGCAGCACCTCTAGCGGGGGGGTGTTTAATACGCAGTATTTT.

The DNA for the CDR3 is TGTGCCATCAGGGTTGTTGGGCTCGGGGCCAACGTCCTGACTTTC. Amino acids: CAIRVVGLGANVLTF. The chain couples TRBV10-3 to TRBJ2-6; D not certain. Germline V CDR1 and CDR2: ENHRY, SYGVKD. The CDR3 contains 15 residues. The V end was cut by 6 bases, the J end by 4 bases, with 13 bases between.

V and J are TRBV4-1 and TRBJ2-5; no clear D. Germline lookup yields CDR1 MGHRA and CDR2 YSYEKL. The CDR3 loop spans 15 amino acids. Trimming took off 1 base at V and 0 bases at J, with 9 bases between the two ends. Here the CDR3 DNA reads TGCGCCAGCAGCCAAGGAGCAACGTACCAAGAGACCCAGTACTTC. Amino acids: CASSQGATYQETQYF.

CDR3 nucleotide sequence: TGTGCCAGCAGCTTTAGCGGGGGGGGATACAATGAGCAGTTCTTC. Residues: CASSFSGGGYNEQFF. The chain uses TRBV7-2 and TRBJ2-1; TRBD2 matches 11 bases. The V and J ends lost 3 bases and 4 bases, in that order; junction bases with no gene match: 2. Germline values: CDR1 SGHTA, CDR2 FQGNSA. There are 15 residues in the CDR3.

The chain links TRBV4-1 to TRBJ2-2; 9 bases are a match to TRBD1. The V and J ends lost 5 bases and 5 bases, in that order; junction bases with no gene match: 9. CDR3 size: 16 residues. Germline V lookup: CDR1 MGHRA, CDR2 YSYEKL. This CDR3 is CASSVWGTGRTGELFF. The CDR3 coding sequence is TGCGCCAGCAGCGTTTGGGGGACAGGGAGAACCGGGGAGCTGTTTTTT.

This chain uses TRBV11-2 with TRBJ1-1; 8 bases are a match to TRBD1. The germline CDR1 and CDR2 sequences are SGHAT and FQNNGV. The CDR3 extends over 16 amino acids. V lost 5 bases to trimming and J lost 1 base; unmatched junction nucleotides: 9. CDR3 in DNA: TGTGCCAGCAGCCCCCGACAGGGGATGGGGAACACTGAAGCTTTCTTT. Amino acids: CASSPRQGMGNTEAFF.

The chain has TRBV5-5 and TRBJ2-7; 8 nucleotides match TRBD1. This CDR3 region has 15 residues. Germline V gene sequence: CDR1 SGHKS, CDR2 YYEKEE (reference sequence). J lost 0 bases, V lost 3 bases, and 5 bases had no gene match. The CDR3 DNA reads as TGTGCCAGCAGCTCCGCCGGGACAGGCTCCTACGAGCAGTACTTC. Translation gives CASSSAGTGSYEQYF.

This clone was observed a single time. This chain joins TRBV2 and TRBJ1-5; no clear D. Trimming shortened V by 7 bases and J by 0 bases, and 13 bases separated the two germline ends. This CDR3 spans 15 amino acids. From germline, CDR1 is SNHLY and CDR2 FYNNEI. DNA of the CDR3: TGTGCCAGCAAGTCCTCGGGATATAGCAATCAGCCCCAGCATTTT. Amino acids: CASKSSGYSNQPQHF.

The V call is TRBV9, the J call TRBJ1-5; D may be TRBD1 (5 bases). Deletions cut 0 bases from V and 5 bases from J, with 9 bases between. CDR1 SGDLS and CDR2 YYNGEE come from the germline V gene. The CDR3 is 14 amino acids. The CDR3 sequence: CASSVGSGHQPQHF. CDR3 coding DNA: TGTGCCAGCAGCGTAGGGTCAGGGCATCAGCCCCAGCATTTT.

The genes are TRBV18 and TRBJ2-7; TRBD1 matches 7 bases. Per germline, CDR1 KGHSH and CDR2 LQKENI. Trimming cost V 3 bases and J 2 bases; bases outside gene matches: 4. The CDR3 extends over 14 amino acids. The CDR3 loop is CASSPGTAAYEQYF. The CDR3 bases are TGTGCCAGCTCACCCGGGACAGCAGCCTACGAGCAGTACTTC.

This chain joins TRBV28 and TRBJ2-2, with 7 bases aligning to TRBD2. Germline V gene sequence: CDR1 MDHEN, CDR2 SYDVKM. The CDR3 spans 15 residues. The J segment lost 2 bases and the V segment lost 6 bases, leaving 6 bases of the junction unmatched. DNA for the CDR3: TGTGCCAGCAGAATAGCGGGTCCCAACACCGGGGAGCTGTTTTTT. Translated: CASRIAGPNTGELFF.

This clone was seen a handful of times. The genes are TRBV30 and TRBJ2-7; TRBD2 aligns across 11 bases. Germline CDR1 reads GTSNPN; CDR2 reads SVGIG (reference sequence). The CDR3 runs to 16 residues. With 4 bases clipped from V and 2 bases from J, the junction kept 10 bases outside the gene matches. The CDR3 sequence is CAWTTGTSGRPYEQYF. The CDR3, as DNA: TGTGCCTGGACCACCGGGACTAGCGGACGACCCTACGAGCAGTACTTC.

This clone was counted a single time. The chain uses TRBV6-5 and TRBJ1-1, with 10 nucleotides matching TRBD1. Germline loops: CDR1 MNHEY, CDR2 SVGAGI. This CDR3 has 14 residues. V dropped 5 bases and J dropped 6; count of bases not matched to a gene: 6. CDR3 DNA: TGTGCCAGCAGTCCCGGGACAGGGGACGCTGAAGCTTTCTTT. It is translated as CASSPGTGDAEAFF.

The V call is TRBV7-9, the J call TRBJ1-4; 9 bases fit TRBD1. Germline V gene sequence: CDR1 SEHNR, CDR2 FQNEAQ (reference sequence). J was trimmed by 3 bases and V by 8 bases; bases with no gene match: 13. The CDR3 totals 17 residues. In DNA form, the CDR3 reads TGTGCCAGCCGCCCAATCGGGACAGGGCAGGCTAATGAAAAACTGTTTTTT. Protein: CASRPIGTGQANEKLFF. Full variable domain (rest looked up from reference TRBV7-9 and TRBJ1-4): DTGVSQNPRHKITKRGQNVTFRCDPISEHNRLYWYRQTLGQGPEFLTYFQNEAQLEKSRLLSDRFSAERPKGSFSTLEIQRTEQGDSAMYLCASRPIGTGQANEKLFFGSGTQLSVL.

This chain links TRBV10-2 with TRBJ1-1; weak D call: TRBD1 (5 bases). Looked up from germline, CDR1 is WSHSY and CDR2 is SAAADI. The length of the CDR3 is 14 residues. The V and J ends lost 2 bases and 9 bases respectively, with 16 bases between them. CDR3 region: CASSERGRDLKAFF. The CDR3 DNA is TGCGCCAGCAGTGAGCGAGGCAGGGATTTAAAAGCTTTCTTT.

The chain carries TRBV2 and TRBJ2-1, with TRBD2 matching 7 bases. Per germline, CDR1 SNHLY and CDR2 FYNNEI. V shed 5 bases and J 4 bases; nucleotides not matched to a gene: 8. There are 15 residues in the CDR3. Here the CDR3 reads CASSWDGGGYNEQFF. The DNA of the CDR3 is TGTGCCAGCAGTTGGGACGGGGGAGGGTACAATGAGCAGTTCTTC.

The chain uses TRBV30 and TRBJ2-7, with D maybe TRBD1 (5 bases). This CDR3 has 13 amino acids. Germline loops: CDR1 GTSNPN, CDR2 SVGIG (reference sequence). Trimming took 4 bases from V and 6 from J, leaving 16 bases between them. The CDR3 protein is CAWNWGPRSEQYF. DNA of the CDR3: TGTGCCTGGAATTGGGGCCCTCGGAGCGAGCAGTACTTC.

The chain is built from TRBV4-1 and TRBJ2-7, with D possibly being TRBD2 (5 bases). The CDR3 totals 14 residues. V was cut by 1 base and J by 0 bases, with 7 bases left in between. Germline lookup yields CDR1 MGHRA and CDR2 YSYEKL. The CDR3 loop is CASSQGGPSYEQYF. For the CDR3, the DNA is TGCGCCAGCAGCCAAGGCGGGCCCTCCTACGAGCAGTACTTC.

V usage is TRBV5-1 and J usage is TRBJ2-4, with 9 bases lining up with TRBD2. Germline assignment: CDR1 SGHRS and CDR2 YFSETQ. This CDR3 region has 15 residues. Trimming removed 2 bases from V and 5 bases from J; junction bases left unmatched: 5. CDR3 coding DNA: TGCGCCAGCAGCTTACATAGCGGGGGACAAAACATTCAGTACTTC. Its protein product is CASSLHSGGQNIQYF.

V is TRBV10-3 and J is TRBJ2-4, with D perhaps matching TRBD1 (6 bases). The germline V gene has CDR1 ENHRY and CDR2 SYGVKD. The CDR3 is 15 residues long. V lost 3 bases to trimming and J lost 0 bases, with 9 bases between them. CDR3 sequence reads: CAISEGGPAKNIQYF. Here the CDR3 DNA reads TGTGCCATCAGTGAAGGGGGTCCAGCCAAAAACATTCAGTACTTC.